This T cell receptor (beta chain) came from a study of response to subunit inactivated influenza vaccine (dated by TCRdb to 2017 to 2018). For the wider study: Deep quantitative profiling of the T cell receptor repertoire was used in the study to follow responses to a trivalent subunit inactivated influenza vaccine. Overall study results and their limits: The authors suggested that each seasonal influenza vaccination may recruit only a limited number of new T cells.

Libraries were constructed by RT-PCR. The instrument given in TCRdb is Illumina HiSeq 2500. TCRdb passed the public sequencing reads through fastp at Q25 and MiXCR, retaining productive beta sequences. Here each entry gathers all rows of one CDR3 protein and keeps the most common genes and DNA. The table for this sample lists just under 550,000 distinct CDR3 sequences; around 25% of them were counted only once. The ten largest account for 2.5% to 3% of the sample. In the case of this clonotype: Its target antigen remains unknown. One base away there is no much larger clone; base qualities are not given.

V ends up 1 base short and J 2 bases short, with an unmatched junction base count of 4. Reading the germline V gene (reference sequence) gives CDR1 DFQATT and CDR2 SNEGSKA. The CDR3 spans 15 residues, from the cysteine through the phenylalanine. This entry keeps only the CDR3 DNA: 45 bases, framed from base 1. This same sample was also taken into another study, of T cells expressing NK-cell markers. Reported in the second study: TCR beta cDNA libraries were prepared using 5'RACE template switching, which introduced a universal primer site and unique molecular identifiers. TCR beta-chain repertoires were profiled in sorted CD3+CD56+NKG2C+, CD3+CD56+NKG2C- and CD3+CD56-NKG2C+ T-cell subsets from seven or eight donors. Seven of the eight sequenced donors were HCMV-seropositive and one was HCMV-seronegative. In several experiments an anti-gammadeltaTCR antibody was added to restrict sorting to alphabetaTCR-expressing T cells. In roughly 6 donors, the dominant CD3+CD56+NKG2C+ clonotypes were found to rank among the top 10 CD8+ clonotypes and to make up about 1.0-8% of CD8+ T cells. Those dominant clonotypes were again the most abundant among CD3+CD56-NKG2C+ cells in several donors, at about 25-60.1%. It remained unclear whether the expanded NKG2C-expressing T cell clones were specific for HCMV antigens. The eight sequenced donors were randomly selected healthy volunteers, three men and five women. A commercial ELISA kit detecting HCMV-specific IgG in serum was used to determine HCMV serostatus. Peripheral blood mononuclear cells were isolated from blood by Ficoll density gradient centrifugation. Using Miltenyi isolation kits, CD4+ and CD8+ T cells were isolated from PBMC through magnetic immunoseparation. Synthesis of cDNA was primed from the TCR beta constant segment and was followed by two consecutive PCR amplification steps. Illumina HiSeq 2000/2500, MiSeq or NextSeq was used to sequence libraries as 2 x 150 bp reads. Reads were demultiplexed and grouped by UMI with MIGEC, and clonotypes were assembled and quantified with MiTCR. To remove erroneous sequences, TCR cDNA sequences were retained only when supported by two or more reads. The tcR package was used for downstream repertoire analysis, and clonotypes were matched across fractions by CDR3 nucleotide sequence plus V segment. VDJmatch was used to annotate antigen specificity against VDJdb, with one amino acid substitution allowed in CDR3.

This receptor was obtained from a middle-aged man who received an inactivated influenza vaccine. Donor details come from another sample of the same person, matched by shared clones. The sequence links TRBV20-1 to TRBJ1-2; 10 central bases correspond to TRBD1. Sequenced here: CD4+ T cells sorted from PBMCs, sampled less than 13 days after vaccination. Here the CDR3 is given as CSARGQGARNYGYTF. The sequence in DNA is TGCAGTGCTAGAGGACAGGGGGCGCGAAACTATGGCTACACCTTC.